The source of this T cell receptor (beta chain) is a study of blood T cell repertoires in COVID-19. About the research overall: The analysed material was cDNA or gDNA that came from T cells, B-cell-depleted T cells, or PBMCs.

This clone was picked up one time. Recruitment covered about two dozen US areas and drew participants whose ages spanned roughly 18 to 100 years. Trimming removed 4 bases from V and 3 bases from J, with 4 bases in between. In germline, CDR1 is SGHNT, CDR2 YENEEA. CDR3 length equals 11 residues. Using immunoSEQ multiplex PCR, the repertoire was profiled, and TCRdb retains in-frame clones only, with some absent. Here the sample spans roughly 220,000 clones, 85% to 90% being singletons. Sample: PBMCs or T cells enriched from blood (not recorded which). The rearrangement joins TRBV11-3 to TRBJ2-7; D remains unclear. This sequence originates from a woman aged 18-30 years in a cohort exposed to, infected with or recovered from COVID-19 (not recorded which). DNA for the CDR3: TGTGCCAGCAGCTCCTACTACGAGCAGTACTTC. Translating gives CASSSYYEQYF.